One and the same sample provided the 30 T cell receptor beta chains below, sequenced in a study of shared clonotypes between healthy human individuals. Generated by immunoSEQ multiplex PCR, the TCRdb table keeps only in-frame clones and is missing some. The table has about 2.3 million clones, 85% to 95% seen once. The sequenced sample consisted of naive CD4+ T cells from PBMCs. Specified subset: CD45RA+ positively selected. Every receptor here comes from a man between 18 and 29 years old in good health. Some clones in this sample may be carry-over from other donors' samples.

Concerning this clone: The sample holds other DNA sequences that translate to the same CDR3. This sequence joins TRBV18 and TRBJ1-1; D ambiguous. Trimming removed 0 bases at V and 6 bases at J, with 8 bases between. In germline, CDR1 is KGHSH, CDR2 LQKENI. This CDR3 spans 13 amino acids. The CDR3 spells CASSPPGISEAFF. The CDR3, as DNA: TGTGCCAGCTCACCACCAGGGATTTCTGAAGCTTTCTTT. Using reference TRBV18 and TRBJ1-1 for the parts outside the CDR3, the full variable domain is NAGVMQNPRHLVRRRGQEARLRCSPMKGHSHVYWYRQLPEEGLKFMVYLQKENIIDESGMPKERFSAEFPKEGPSILRIQQVVRGDSAAYFCASSPPGISEAFFGQGTRLTVV.

A single count supports this clone. The rearrangement links TRBV10-2 to TRBJ2-2, with D possibly matching TRBD2 (5 bases). The CDR3 extends over 15 amino acids. The V gene's germline CDR1 is WSHSY and CDR2 SAAADI. The germline V and J ends were trimmed by 5 bases and 6 bases, with 16 bases remaining between them. Here the CDR3 DNA reads TGCGCCAGCAGTCTATCTAGCCGAAGGCCCGGGGAGCTGTTTTTT. This translates into CASSLSSRRPGELFF.

This clone came up a few times. The V and J genes are TRBV19 and TRBJ1-5; TRBD1 is a possible D gene (6 bases). The germline CDR1 and CDR2 sequences are LNHDA and SQIVND (reference sequence). This CDR3 is 15 amino acids long. The germline V and J ends were trimmed by 7 bases and 4 bases, with 17 bases remaining between them. The CDR3, as DNA: TGTGCCAGTACCATGATACTAGGGGGGAATCAGCCCCAGCATTTT. Translating gives CASTMILGGNQPQHF. Full variable domain (remainder filled in from reference TRBV19 and TRBJ1-5): DGGITQSPKYLFRKEGQNVTLSCEQNLNHDAMYWYRQDPGQGLRLIYYSQIVNDFQKGDIAEGYSVSREKKESFPLTVTSAQKNPTAFYLCASTMILGGNQPQHFGDGTRLSIL.

A few counts support this clone. Different DNA sequences within this sample yield the same CDR3. This chain links TRBV18 with TRBJ2-5; D ambiguous. CDR1 is KGHSH, CDR2 LQKENI, per germline. CDR3 length equals 13 residues. With 0 bases removed from V and 4 bases from J, the gap between germline ends came to 6 bases. In nucleotides, the CDR3 is TGTGCCAGCTCACCACCGGGGTCAGAGACCCAGTACTTC. Encoded protein: CASSPPGSETQYF.

This clone was seen only once. Additional DNA sequences in this sample encode the identical CDR3. V gene TRBV10-1 combines with J gene TRBJ1-1, with unresolved D. The V end lost 4 bases, the J end lost 1 base, and 7 bases lay between the germline ends. In germline, CDR1 is WNHNN, CDR2 SYGVQD (reference sequence). The CDR3 consists of 13 residues. CDR3 in amino acids: CASSAQANTEAFF. The CDR3 nucleotides read TGCGCCAGCAGTGCTCAAGCGAACACTGAAGCTTTCTTT.

The chain is built from TRBV11-2 and TRBJ1-2; 10 bases line up with TRBD1. The CDR3 contains 17 residues. Germline V CDR1 and CDR2: SGHAT, FQNNGV. The V and J ends lost 4 bases and 4 bases, in that order; junction bases with no gene match: 12. CDR3 nucleotide sequence: TGTGCCAGCAGCTCCTACGAGATCAGGACAGGGGGCTATGGCTACACCTTC. Amino acids: CASSSYEIRTGGYGYTF.

This chain joins TRBV7-6 and TRBJ1-1; a possible D gene is TRBD1 (6 bases). The V end was cut by 2 bases, the J end by 6 bases, with 10 bases between. Germline CDR1 and CDR2: SGHVS and FNYEAQ. This CDR3 region has 13 residues. The CDR3 nucleotides are TGTGCCAGCAGCTTAACTCCAGGGGCTGAAGCTTTCTTT. Translation: CASSLTPGAEAFF.

Concerning this clone itself: Other DNA sequences from this sample encode an identical CDR3 as well. The chain uses TRBV5-1 and TRBJ2-5, with D uncertain. Trimming stripped 2 bases from V and 2 bases from J, with 7 bases between. Germline V gene sequence: CDR1 SGHRS, CDR2 YFSETQ. The CDR3 runs to 13 residues. The CDR3 spells CASSFGQQETQYF. DNA of the CDR3: TGCGCCAGCAGCTTCGGCCAGCAAGAGACCCAGTACTTC.

The rearrangement links TRBV10-3 to TRBJ2-3, with unresolved D. Germline V gene data show CDR1 as ENHRY and CDR2 as SYGVKD. The CDR3 totals 15 residues. Trimming took off 3 bases at V and 0 bases at J, with 10 bases between the two ends. The CDR3 coding sequence is TGTGCCATCAGTGAACAGCGCCAGAGCACAGATACGCAGTATTTT. As protein: CAISEQRQSTDTQYF.

V usage is TRBV10-3 and J usage is TRBJ1-2; possible D gene TRBD1, 6 bases. Trimming left V 0 bases short and J 1 base short, with 12 bases between. This CDR3 has 16 residues. The germline V gene has CDR1 ENHRY and CDR2 SYGVKD. The DNA of the CDR3 is TGTGCCATCAGTGAGTCGTCAGGGGCCCGTAACTATGGCTACACCTTC. The encoded protein is CAISESSGARNYGYTF.

This chain links TRBV5-1 with TRBJ2-3; D call uncertain. The CDR3 covers 12 residues. Per germline, CDR1 SGHRS and CDR2 YFSETQ. V lost 4 bases to trimming and J lost 6 bases, with 9 bases between them. For the CDR3, the DNA is TGCGCCAGCAGCCACGATGGGGATACGCAGTATTTT. This translates into CASSHDGDTQYF.

This clone was counted a few times. The V call is TRBV5-6, the J call TRBJ2-2; D is uncertain. V was shortened by 4 bases and J by 4 bases, with 17 bases between the two germline ends. Germline CDR1 and CDR2: SGHDT and YYEEEE. This CDR3 spans 16 amino acids. The chain's CDR3 is CASSPPGTSSTGELFF. The CDR3 coding sequence is TGTGCCAGCAGCCCCCCGGGTACTTCTTCCACCGGGGAGCTGTTTTTT.

The J gene is TRBJ2-7, the V gene TRBV27; D is ambiguous. The CDR3 loop spans 15 amino acids. The V end was cut by 5 bases, the J end by 1 base, with 15 bases between. CDR1 is MNHEY and CDR2 is SMNVEV in the germline V gene (reference sequence). This chain's CDR3 is CASSPFLGMSYEQYF. In DNA, the CDR3 is TGTGCCAGCAGTCCGTTCCTGGGAATGTCCTACGAGCAGTACTTC.

The chain recombines TRBV18 with TRBJ2-1, with 10 bases fitting TRBD1. The CDR3 is 16 residues long. Germline V lookup: CDR1 KGHSH, CDR2 LQKENI. After removal of 3 bases from V and 7 bases from J, the junction contained 9 bases not matched to a gene. CDR3 in amino acids: CASSPRTGGNRNEQFF. As DNA, the CDR3 is TGTGCCAGCTCACCCCGGACAGGGGGAAACAGGAATGAGCAGTTCTTC.

The chain is built from TRBV28 and TRBJ2-1; 10 bases map to TRBD2. The CDR3 totals 14 residues. Germline V gives CDR1 MDHEN, CDR2 SYDVKM. V dropped 4 bases and J dropped 8; count of bases not matched to a gene: 5. The CDR3 reads CASSSSGSIDEQFF. In nucleotides, the CDR3 is TGTGCCAGCAGTTCTAGCGGGAGTATAGATGAGCAGTTCTTC. The complete variable domain, with remaining parts taken from reference TRBV28 and TRBJ2-1, reads DVKVTQSSRYLVKRTGEKVFLECVQDMDHENMFWYRQDPGLGLRLIYFSYDVKMKEKGDIPEGYSVSREKKERFSLILESASTNQTSMYLCASSSSGSIDEQFFGPGTRLTVL.

The chain uses TRBV6-1 and TRBJ2-1; 7 nucleotides match TRBD1. Trimming at V came to 6 bases and at J to 7 bases, leaving 9 bases not matched to a gene. Germline-derived CDR1 and CDR2 are MNHNS and SASEGT. The CDR3 contains 14 residues. The CDR3 bases are TGTGCCAGCAGCAGACAGGGTATTGTTAATGAGCAGTTCTTC. As protein: CASSRQGIVNEQFF.

The V gene is TRBV11-2, the J gene TRBJ2-7; the D call may be TRBD1 or TRBD2 (5 bases each). The V gene's germline CDR1 is SGHAT and CDR2 FQNNGV. V dropped 4 bases and J dropped 3 bases, with 19 bases sitting between them. The CDR3 spans 16 residues. For the CDR3, the DNA is TGTGCCAGCAGCTCAATCCGGGACGATACCTTCTACGAGCAGTACTTC. Its translation: CASSSIRDDTFYEQYF.

The rearrangement joins TRBV19 to TRBJ1-2, with 10 bases aligning to TRBD1. Germline V gene data show CDR1 as LNHDA and CDR2 as SQIVND (reference sequence). V lost 7 bases and J lost 3; bases outside the gene matches: 5. The CDR3 length is 14 residues. As DNA, the CDR3 is TGTGCCAGTATGGACAGGGGGAGACACTATGGCTACACCTTC. Protein sequence: CASMDRGRHYGYTF.

The genes are TRBV5-1 and TRBJ1-1; 8 bases are shared with TRBD1. Germline lookup yields CDR1 SGHRS and CDR2 YFSETQ. The length of the CDR3 is 14 residues. V trimming: 0 bases; J trimming: 5 bases; junction bases outside the gene matches: 3. In DNA form, the CDR3 reads TGCGCCAGCAGCTTGGCGGGACAGGTGACTGAAGCTTTCTTT. Its translation: CASSLAGQVTEAFF.

CDR3 DNA sequence: TGCAGCGTGAGGGGGTATCGGGGCGATGAGCAGTTCTTC. Its protein is CSVRGYRGDEQFF. The chain joins TRBV29-1 to TRBJ2-1; maybe TRBD1 (6 bases). The CDR3 runs 13 residues. Germline values: CDR1 SQVTM, CDR2 ANQGSEA. The V gene lost 6 bases and the J gene lost 8 bases, with 17 bases spanning the gap.

V gene TRBV28 combines with J gene TRBJ2-7; unclear D gene. Germline loops: CDR1 MDHEN, CDR2 SYDVKM. This CDR3 has 11 amino acids. V dropped 6 bases and J dropped 9 bases, with 12 bases sitting between them. The CDR3 here is CASRGQRGQYF. DNA of the CDR3: TGTGCCAGCAGGGGCCAAAGAGGGCAGTACTTC.

As for this clone: The sample contains more than one DNA sequence encoding this CDR3. This sequence joins TRBV7-9 and TRBJ2-7, with 11 bases matching TRBD2. In germline, CDR1 is SEHNR, CDR2 FQNEAQ (reference sequence). The CDR3 runs 15 residues. The V gene end was trimmed by 5 bases and the J gene end by 2 bases; junction bases not matched to a gene: 5. The CDR3: CASSPRLAGPYEQYF. The CDR3 DNA follows: TGTGCCAGCAGCCCTCGACTAGCGGGACCCTACGAGCAGTACTTC. Based on the CDR3 plus reference TRBV7-9 and TRBJ2-7, the full variable domain is DTGVSQNPRHKITKRGQNVTFRCDPISEHNRLYWYRQTLGQGPEFLTYFQNEAQLEKSRLLSDRFSAERPKGSFSTLEIQRTEQGDSAMYLCASSPRLAGPYEQYFGPGTRLTVT.

The rearrangement uses TRBV21-1 and TRBJ1-2; the table gives TRBD1 as D, unverified against the DNA. TRBV21-1 is a pseudogene segment. The CDR3 is 13 residues long. CDR3 in amino acids: CASSTTGSYGYTF. Here the CDR3 DNA reads TGTGCCAGCAGCACCACAGGGTCTTATGGCTACACCTTC.

This chain uses TRBV19 with TRBJ1-1; unclear D gene. V lost 5 bases, J lost 1 base, and 11 bases lay in between. The CDR3 is 14 residues long. Germline V gene sequence: CDR1 LNHDA, CDR2 SQIVND (reference sequence). For the CDR3, the DNA is TGTGCCAGTAGTCCTCGGTGGAGGAACACTGAAGCTTTCTTT. Translation: CASSPRWRNTEAFF.

This chain links TRBV7-2 with TRBJ1-1; the D gene is possibly TRBD1 (5 bases). The germline V gene has CDR1 SGHTA and CDR2 FQGNSA. This CDR3 has 16 amino acids. Trimming stripped 5 bases from V and 3 bases from J, with 19 bases between. This CDR3 is CASSVPRQGFDTEAFF. The CDR3 DNA sequence: TGTGCCAGCAGCGTCCCTAGGCAGGGATTCGACACTGAAGCTTTCTTT.

V gene TRBV28 combines with J gene TRBJ1-1; 10 positions match TRBD1. V was clipped by 10 bases and J by 1 base; unmatched bases: 6. The CDR3 spans 14 residues. Germline CDR1 is MDHEN and CDR2 is SYDVKM. CDR3 in amino acids: CAIGTGAANTEAFF. The CDR3 coding sequence is TGTGCCATTGGGACAGGGGCTGCGAACACTGAAGCTTTCTTT.

This clone was picked up a small number of times. This chain joins TRBV28 and TRBJ1-2; no clear D. V dropped 3 bases and J dropped 7 bases, with 9 bases sitting between them. Germline V gene lookup returns CDR1 MDHEN and CDR2 SYDVKM. The CDR3 runs to 12 residues. This CDR3 reads CASSLMVGGYTF. The CDR3 DNA reads TGTGCCAGCAGTTTGATGGTGGGTGGCTACACCTTC.

The V gene is TRBV5-1, the J gene TRBJ1-3; possibly TRBD1 for D (5 bases). CDR1 and CDR2 from the germline V gene are SGHRS and YFSETQ. This CDR3 comprises 14 residues. V lost 4 bases to trimming and J lost 4 bases, with 12 bases between them. The CDR3 nucleotides are TGCGCCAGCAGCGACCCCCAGGGAGGAAACACCATATATTTT. It codes for CASSDPQGGNTIYF.

J is TRBJ2-5 and V is TRBV11-3; the D call may be TRBD1 or TRBD2 (5 bases each). Germline V gene data show CDR1 as SGHNT and CDR2 as YENEEA. CDR3 length: 14 residues. V shed 5 bases and J shed 8 bases, with 18 bases lying between them. This chain's CDR3 is CASSTGTATGTQYF. In DNA form, the CDR3 reads TGTGCCAGCAGCACTGGGACGGCAACGGGCACCCAGTACTTC.

This chain uses TRBV11-2 with TRBJ2-5, with 10 bases fitting TRBD2. Germline V gives CDR1 SGHAT, CDR2 FQNNGV. CDR3 length equals 17 residues. V shed 5 bases and J 1 base; nucleotides not matched to a gene: 10. CDR3: CASSPGGLAEPQETQYF. The CDR3 region has the DNA TGTGCCAGCAGCCCCGGAGGACTAGCGGAACCCCAAGAGACCCAGTACTTC.